The 23 T cell receptor beta chains below were found in one sample sequenced in a study of T cells after somatic rescue of genetic block. Generated by immunoSEQ multiplex PCR, the TCRdb table keeps only in-frame clones and is missing some. The sample lists tens of thousands of clones, about nine tenths occurring once. Sequencing was done on a sample of peripheral blood mononuclear cells (PBMCs). These receptors were obtained from a man in his forties.

This CDR3 reads CASSTWDRGLYNEQFF. The CDR3 nucleotides read TGTGCCAGCAGCACATGGGACAGGGGACTCTACAATGAGCAGTTCTTC. The chain uses TRBV13 and TRBJ2-1, with 10 nucleotides matching TRBD1. The germline V gene has CDR1 PRHDT and CDR2 FYEKMQ (reference sequence). Trimming cost V 5 bases and J 3 bases; bases outside gene matches: 7. CDR3 length: 16 amino acids.

DNA of the CDR3: TGTGCCAGTTCGACAGGGGGGCAGCCCCAGCATTTT. Its translation is CASSTGGQPQHF. The chain uses TRBV6-5 and TRBJ1-5; 9 nucleotides align to TRBD1. V gave up 9 bases and J gave up 7 bases; unmatched junction bases: 4. Germline lookup yields CDR1 MNHEY and CDR2 SVGAGI. The CDR3 has 12 amino acids.

The gene calls are TRBV19 and TRBJ1-5, with D unclear. This CDR3 comprises 15 residues. Germline V lookup: CDR1 LNHDA, CDR2 SQIVND (reference sequence). Trimming pared 2 bases from V and 2 bases from J, leaving 10 bases between. CDR3 residues: CASSIMALGNQPQHF. The CDR3 nucleotides are TGTGCCAGTAGTATAATGGCACTGGGCAATCAGCCCCAGCATTTT. The whole variable domain, filled in from reference TRBV19 and TRBJ1-5, reads DGGITQSPKYLFRKEGQNVTLSCEQNLNHDAMYWYRQDPGQGLRLIYYSQIVNDFQKGDIAEGYSVSREKKESFPLTVTSAQKNPTAFYLCASSIMALGNQPQHFGDGTRLSIL.

The chain recombines TRBV4-2 with TRBJ2-7; D could derive from TRBD1 or TRBD2 (5 bases each). The germline CDR1 and CDR2 sequences are LGHNA and YNFKEQ. Trimming cost V 4 bases and J 6 bases, with 16 bases left between them. This CDR3 comprises 14 residues. CDR3 bases: TGTGCCAGCAGCCCGGGGTGGGGGTCCGTCGAGCAGTACTTC. Its protein is CASSPGWGSVEQYF.

This clone appeared a single time. The chain uses TRBV28 and TRBJ2-7; unclear D gene. CDR1 and CDR2 (germline): MDHEN, SYDVKM. Trimming shortened V by 7 bases and J by 3 bases, and 7 bases separated the two germline ends. The CDR3 extends over 11 amino acids. CDR3: CASMLDYEQYF. Here the CDR3 DNA reads TGTGCCAGCATGCTGGACTACGAGCAGTACTTC.

V is TRBV5-4 and J is TRBJ2-5; 7 nucleotides line up with TRBD1. J lost 2 bases, V lost 4 bases, and 5 bases had no gene match. The CDR3 length is 14 residues. From germline, CDR1 is SGHNT and CDR2 YYREEE (reference sequence). CDR3 nucleotides: TGTGCCAGCAGCACGGGACAGAAGCAAGAGACCCAGTACTTC. This codes for CASSTGQKQETQYF.

The rearrangement links TRBV28 to TRBJ1-6; D may be TRBD1 (5 bases). Germline V gene sequence: CDR1 MDHEN, CDR2 SYDVKM. This CDR3 is 13 amino acids long. V dropped 5 bases and J dropped 7 bases, with 9 bases sitting between them. CDR3 DNA sequence: TGTGCCAGCAGTCCGACAGTAAATTCACCCCTCCACTTT. Protein product: CASSPTVNSPLHF. The whole variable domain, filled in from reference TRBV28 and TRBJ1-6, reads DVKVTQSSRYLVKRTGEKVFLECVQDMDHENMFWYRQDPGLGLRLIYFSYDVKMKEKGDIPEGYSVSREKKERFSLILESASTNQTSMYLCASSPTVNSPLHFGNGTRLTVT.

The rearrangement links TRBV6-5 to TRBJ1-4, with 8 nucleotides matching TRBD1. Trimming at V came to 8 bases and at J to 8 bases, leaving 10 bases not matched to a gene. The CDR3 covers 14 residues. CDR1 MNHEY and CDR2 SVGAGI come from the germline V gene. DNA for the CDR3: TGTGCCAGCGCAACCGGGACAGGTGGGGAAAAACTGTTTTTT. The encoded protein is CASATGTGGEKLFF.

This chain connects TRBV5-4 to TRBJ2-1; 8 bases map to TRBD2. V trimming: 4 bases; J trimming: 6 bases; junction bases outside the gene matches: 15. The V gene's germline CDR1 is SGHNT and CDR2 YYREEE (reference sequence). This CDR3 spans 17 amino acids. CDR3 amino acids: CASSPGGDGRFGNEQFF. The CDR3 DNA follows: TGTGCCAGCAGCCCGGGAGGGGACGGGCGATTTGGCAATGAGCAGTTCTTC.

This clone appeared once. The chain combines TRBV4-2 with TRBJ1-6; 9 bases match TRBD1. This CDR3 region has 18 residues. V dropped 0 bases and J dropped 7; count of bases not matched to a gene: 10. Germline V lookup: CDR1 LGHNA, CDR2 YNFKEQ. This chain's CDR3 is CASSQDPPGTGPNSPLHF. CDR3 DNA: TGTGCCAGCAGCCAAGATCCTCCCGGGACAGGGCCCAATTCACCCCTCCACTTT.

The rearrangement joins TRBV7-3 to TRBJ1-1; no reliable D call. Germline V gene data show CDR1 as SGHTA and CDR2 as FQGTGA. The ends were cut back, 0 bases at V and 3 bases at J, with 14 bases in the middle. The CDR3 sequence is 16 residues long. The CDR3 loop reads CASSLTRPLSHTEAFF. The CDR3 coding sequence is TGTGCCAGCAGCTTAACCCGACCGTTATCTCACACTGAAGCTTTCTTT.

The chain joins TRBV30 to TRBJ2-5, with 7 bases fitting TRBD1. In germline, CDR1 is GTSNPN, CDR2 SVGIG (reference sequence). V was pared by 3 bases and J by 7 bases, with 8 bases of the junction left unmatched. The CDR3 has 13 residues. CDR3 region: CAWSPQGIGTQYF. Here the CDR3 DNA reads TGTGCCTGGAGCCCACAGGGGATTGGGACCCAGTACTTC.

The V gene is TRBV9, the J gene TRBJ2-5; a weak D match, TRBD1 (6 bases). Trimming removed 0 bases at V and 3 bases at J, with 9 bases between. The CDR3 is 14 residues long. CDR1 and CDR2 (germline): SGDLS, YYNGEE. The CDR3 nucleotides are TGTGCCAGCAGCGTAGGGGCAGGGGAAGAGACCCAGTACTTC. This gives the protein CASSVGAGEETQYF.

This chain joins TRBV7-9 and TRBJ1-6; 8 nucleotides line up with TRBD1. V was clipped by 2 bases and J by 8 bases; unmatched bases: 5. CDR3 length: 15 amino acids. Germline V gene sequence: CDR1 SEHNR, CDR2 FQNEAQ (reference sequence). CDR3 sequence: CASSLMGQADSPLHF. CDR3 in DNA: TGTGCCAGCAGCTTAATGGGACAGGCGGATTCACCCCTCCACTTT.

The chain links TRBV7-9 to TRBJ2-2; perhaps TRBD1 as D (5 bases). Germline CDR1 SEHNR, CDR2 FQNEAQ (reference sequence). V was trimmed by 1 base and J by 0 bases, leaving 12 bases between them. This CDR3 spans 17 amino acids. The CDR3 reads CASSLGTPFANTGELFF. In DNA form, the CDR3 reads TGTGCCAGCAGCTTAGGGACACCGTTCGCGAACACCGGGGAGCTGTTTTTT.

The chain is built from TRBV7-9 and TRBJ2-1; unclear D gene. The CDR3 is 16 amino acids. CDR1 is SEHNR, CDR2 FQNEAQ, per germline (reference sequence). V shed 4 bases and J shed 0 bases, with 13 bases lying between them. As DNA, the CDR3 is TGTGCCAGCAGCTCAGCCCCAGGTCCCTCCTACAATGAGCAGTTCTTC. Translating gives CASSSAPGPSYNEQFF. The full variable domain, its missing parts supplied by reference TRBV7-9 and TRBJ2-1, is DTGVSQNPRHKITKRGQNVTFRCDPISEHNRLYWYRQTLGQGPEFLTYFQNEAQLEKSRLLSDRFSAERPKGSFSTLEIQRTEQGDSAMYLCASSSAPGPSYNEQFFGPGTRLTVL.

The rearrangement links TRBV5-1 to TRBJ1-2, with 9 bases aligning to TRBD1. The V gene's germline CDR1 is SGHRS and CDR2 YFSETQ. Trimming cost V 0 bases and J 4 bases; bases outside gene matches: 1. This CDR3 spans 14 amino acids. CDR3 DNA: TGCGCCAGCAGCTTGGGGACAGGGGCCTATGGCTACACCTTC. It is translated as CASSLGTGAYGYTF.

The CDR3: CASSDRGRETQYF. The CDR3 nucleotides read TGTGCCAGCAGTGACCGGGGGCGAGAGACCCAGTACTTC. The chain uses TRBV2 and TRBJ2-5; D might be TRBD1 or TRBD2, each matching 6 bases. The CDR3 consists of 13 residues. CDR1 SNHLY and CDR2 FYNNEI come from the germline V gene. The V and J ends lost 3 bases and 4 bases respectively, with 9 bases between them.

V gene TRBV9 combines with J gene TRBJ1-1, with D tentatively TRBD1 (6 bases). CDR1 is SGDLS, CDR2 YYNGEE, per germline. Between the trimmed V and J ends, which lost 0 bases and 1 base, there was a span of 13 bases. This CDR3 spans 16 amino acids. CDR3 region: CASSVDSGGPNTEAFF. CDR3 sequence (DNA): TGTGCCAGCAGCGTAGACTCGGGGGGGCCGAACACTGAAGCTTTCTTT.

This chain links TRBV18 with TRBJ2-2, with TRBD2 matching over 8 bases. Trimming took 1 base from V and 5 from J; bases not matched to a gene: 0. CDR1 and CDR2 from the germline V gene are KGHSH and LQKENI. The CDR3 sequence is 14 residues long. CDR3 sequence reads: CASSPLAGTGELFF. CDR3 in DNA: TGTGCCAGCTCACCACTAGCGGGAACCGGGGAGCTGTTTTTT.

The genes are TRBV7-2 and TRBJ2-7, with D perhaps TRBD1 (5 bases). Germline lookup yields CDR1 SGHTA and CDR2 FQGNSA. This CDR3 spans 13 amino acids. The V and J ends lost 3 bases and 4 bases respectively, with 10 bases between them. The DNA for the CDR3 is TGTGCCAGCAGCTTTGGCAGGGCGTACGAGCAGTACTTC. It is translated as CASSFGRAYEQYF.

The V and J genes are TRBV10-3 and TRBJ2-2, with 7 bases identical to TRBD1. The CDR3 contains 15 residues. Germline loops: CDR1 ENHRY, CDR2 SYGVKD. With V trimmed by 3 bases and J by 4 bases, 5 bases remained unmatched. This chain's CDR3 is CAISDTGTATGELFF. CDR3 DNA sequence: TGTGCCATCAGTGACACCGGGACAGCCACCGGGGAGCTGTTTTTT.

The chain carries TRBV4-1 and TRBJ1-2; 7 bases match TRBD1. After removal of 4 bases from V and 0 bases from J, the junction contained 5 bases not matched to a gene. Germline assignment: CDR1 MGHRA and CDR2 YSYEKL. The CDR3 spans 15 residues. CDR3: CASSPRQGANYGYTF. The CDR3, as DNA: TGCGCCAGCAGCCCTAGACAGGGAGCTAACTATGGCTACACCTTC.